This TCR beta chain came from a study of blood T cell repertoires in COVID-19. Many counts were recorded for this clone. The CDR3 consists of 15 residues. From germline, CDR1 is SGHTS and CDR2 YDEGEE. V dropped 4 bases and J dropped 8; count of bases not matched to a gene: 9. In the original processing: Reference gene primers were amplified, and this amplification served to estimate nucleated cell counts. Clones were read by immunoSEQ multiplex PCR, and TCRdb kept only the in-frame ones, dropping some. V and J calls and clone size are copied from that table; D and trimming were computed from the DNA. The data contain about 60,000 clones, roughly four fifths of them seen just once; the ten biggest clones take up more than 8.5%.

The sample comprised peripheral blood. The V and J genes are TRBV5-8 and TRBJ1-5; TRBD1 agrees at 10 bases. The receptor was isolated from a man over 45 with COVID-19, enrolled during active disease. The CDR3 spells CASSPGTGAQEPQHF. CDR3 coding DNA: TGTGCCAGCAGCCCTGGGACAGGGGCCCAGGAGCCCCAGCATTTT. Full variable domain (rest looked up from reference TRBV5-8 and TRBJ1-5): EAGVTQSPTHLIKTRGQQATLRCSPISGHTSVYWYQQALGLGLQFLLWYDEGEERNRGNFPPRFSGRQFPNYSSELNVNALELEDSALYLCASSPGTGAQEPQHFGDGTRLSIL.